The clone carrying this T cell receptor beta chain was recorded once. At one end the junction does not follow the germline gene, possibly because of a read error. The material for each subset, its genomic DNA, was split evenly across several immunoSEQ plates. Using immunoSEQ multiplex PCR, the repertoire was profiled, and TCRdb retains in-frame clones only, with some absent. In the table there are more than 200,000 clones, 65% to 70% of which are singletons. The germline CDR1 and CDR2 sequences are SGHTA and FQGNSA. The CDR3 runs to 12 residues. This sample was taken from a study of shared clonotypes between healthy human individuals. Study-wide context: Three plates each covered CD4 naive and memory; CD8 naive two, CD8 memory one.

The chain has TRBV7-2 and TRBJ2-5; D ambiguous. The specimen was memory CD4+ T cells sorted from blood. The subset: CD45RA-negative fraction. This TCR came from a man aged 25 to 40 in good health. CDR3 residues: CASNLQRETQYF. CDR3 DNA: TGTGCCAGCAACTTACAGAGAGAGACCCAGTACTTC. Filled out from reference TRBV7-2 and TRBJ2-5, the complete variable domain reads GAGVSQSPSNKVTEKGKDVELRCDPISGHTALYWYRQSLGQGLEFLIYFQGNSAPDKSGLPSDRFSAERTGGSVSTLTIQRTQQEDSAVYLCASNLQRETQYFGPGTRLLVL.